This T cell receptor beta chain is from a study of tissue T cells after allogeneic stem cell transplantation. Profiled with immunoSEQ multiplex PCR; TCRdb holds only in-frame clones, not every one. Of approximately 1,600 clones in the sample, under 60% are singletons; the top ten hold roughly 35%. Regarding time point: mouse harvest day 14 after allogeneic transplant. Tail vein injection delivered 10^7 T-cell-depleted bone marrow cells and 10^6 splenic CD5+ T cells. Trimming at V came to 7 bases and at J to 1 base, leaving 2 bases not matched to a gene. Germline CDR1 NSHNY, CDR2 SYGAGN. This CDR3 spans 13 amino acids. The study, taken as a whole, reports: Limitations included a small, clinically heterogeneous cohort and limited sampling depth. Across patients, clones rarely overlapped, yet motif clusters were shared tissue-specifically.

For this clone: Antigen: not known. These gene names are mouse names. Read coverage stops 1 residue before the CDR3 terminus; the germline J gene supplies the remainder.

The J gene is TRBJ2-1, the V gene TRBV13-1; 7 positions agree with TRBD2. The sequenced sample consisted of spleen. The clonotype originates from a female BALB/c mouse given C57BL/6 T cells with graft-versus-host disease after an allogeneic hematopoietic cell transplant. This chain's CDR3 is CASLGENYAEQFF. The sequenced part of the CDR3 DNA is TGTGCCAGCCTGGGGGAGAACTATGCTGAGCAGTTC.